The clone carrying this TCR beta chain has at least ten counts. This record belongs to a study of blood T cells in healthy people across ages. Overall study context: Through template switching, about one barcoded beta molecule was captured per two T cells, as measured in model experiments.

A sample-barcoded 5' primer and a J-beta primer mix were used in a second PCR of roughly 6 to 11 cycles. A single record per CDR3 protein comes from TCRdb applying MiXCR to the 5' RACE reads. The sample carries around 1,500,000 distinct CDR3 sequences, roughly 27% recorded once. Input material: blood. The clonotype was recovered from a woman aged 25 to 39 in good health.

The CDR3 reads CASRSDRAASGANVLTF. The CDR3 DNA is TGTGCCAGCAGGTCTGACAGGGCGGCCAGTGGGGCCAACGTCCTGACTTTC. The chain joins TRBV25-1 to TRBJ2-6; 7 bases line up with TRBD1. The CDR3 length is 17 residues. V lost 6 bases to trimming and J lost 3 bases; unmatched junction nucleotides: 11. Germline V CDR1 and CDR2: MGHDK, SYGVNS.